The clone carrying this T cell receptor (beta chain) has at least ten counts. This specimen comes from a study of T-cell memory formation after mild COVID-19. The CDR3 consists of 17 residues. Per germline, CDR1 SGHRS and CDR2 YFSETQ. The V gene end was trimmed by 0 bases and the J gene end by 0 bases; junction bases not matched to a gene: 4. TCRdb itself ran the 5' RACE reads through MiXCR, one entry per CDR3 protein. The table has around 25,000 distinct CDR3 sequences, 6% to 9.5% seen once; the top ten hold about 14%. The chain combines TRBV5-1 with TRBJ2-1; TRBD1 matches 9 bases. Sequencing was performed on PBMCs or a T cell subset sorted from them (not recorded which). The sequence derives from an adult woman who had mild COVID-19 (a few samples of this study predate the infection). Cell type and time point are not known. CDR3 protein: CASSLGGTGSSYNEQFF. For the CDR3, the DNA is TGCGCCAGCAGCTTGGGTGGGACAGGGAGCTCCTACAATGAGCAGTTCTTC.